The next 19 T cell receptor beta chains were all read from a single sample in a study of blood T cell repertoires in COVID-19. Profiled with immunoSEQ multiplex PCR; TCRdb holds only in-frame clones, not every one. The sample consists of 95,000 to 150,000 clones, approximately 85% of them appearing once. The sample comprised peripheral blood. All receptors come from a man older than 75 with acute or convalescent COVID-19.

V gene TRBV6-5 combines with J gene TRBJ1-6, with a tentative D call TRBD1 (6 bases). The CDR3 spans 13 residues. V was cut by 6 bases and J by 5 bases, with 8 bases left in between. CDR1 and CDR2 (germline): MNHEY, SVGAGI. The DNA for the CDR3 is TGTGCCAGCAGCAGGGACAATAATTCACCCCTCCACTTT. Protein product: CASSRDNNSPLHF.

This clone was detected once. The chain recombines TRBV18 with TRBJ2-7, with 11 bases aligning to TRBD2. The CDR3 length is 17 residues. J was trimmed by 5 bases and V by 3 bases; bases with no gene match: 12. Germline V lookup: CDR1 KGHSH, CDR2 LQKENI. In DNA, the CDR3 is TGTGCCAGCTCACCTTACGGACTAGCGGGCCGAATGGACGAGCAGTACTTC. Translated, it gives CASSPYGLAGRMDEQYF.

The chain carries TRBV6-6 and TRBJ2-4; 9 nucleotides align to TRBD1. The germline CDR1 and CDR2 sequences are MNHNY and SVGAGI (reference sequence). The junction had 2 bases not matched to a gene; V was cut back by 2 bases and J by 0 bases. This CDR3 comprises 16 residues. The DNA of the CDR3 is TGTGCCAGCAGTTACACGACAGGGGGAGCCAAAAACATTCAGTACTTC. Translation gives CASSYTTGGAKNIQYF.

The chain couples TRBV10-3 to TRBJ1-1; 10 nucleotides agree with TRBD1. In germline, CDR1 is ENHRY, CDR2 SYGVKD. V was pared by 6 bases and J by 1 base, with 2 bases of the junction left unmatched. This CDR3 has 14 residues. The CDR3 protein is CAIRGQGRNTEAFF. CDR3 nucleotides: TGTGCCATCAGGGGACAGGGGAGGAACACTGAAGCTTTCTTT.

The chain joins TRBV14 to TRBJ1-1; perhaps TRBD1 as D (6 bases). Germline V gives CDR1 SGHDN, CDR2 FVKESK. Trimming cost V 3 bases and J 6 bases, with 17 bases left between them. The CDR3 extends over 15 amino acids. The CDR3 sequence is CASSHKQGLASEAFF. The CDR3 region has the DNA TGTGCCAGCAGCCATAAGCAGGGGCTGGCGTCTGAAGCTTTCTTT.

The V call is TRBV28, the J call TRBJ1-1; D is perhaps TRBD1 (5 bases). In germline, CDR1 is MDHEN, CDR2 SYDVKM. CDR3 size: 12 residues. V lost 10 bases to trimming and J lost 6 bases, with 15 bases between them. In DNA form, the CDR3 reads TGTGCCACGAACAGACAGATGTCTGAAGCTTTCTTT. Its protein is CATNRQMSEAFF.

V and J are TRBV19 and TRBJ1-1; no reliable D call. Germline assignment: CDR1 LNHDA and CDR2 SQIVND (reference sequence). Deletions cut 3 bases from V and 1 base from J, with 9 bases between. This CDR3 is 14 amino acids long. The CDR3 bases are TGTGCCAGTAGTATGGAACCGGGGAACACTGAAGCTTTCTTT. It codes for CASSMEPGNTEAFF.

This chain joins TRBV19 and TRBJ2-2, with 10 nucleotides matching TRBD2. J lost 4 bases, V lost 5 bases, and 4 bases had no gene match. Germline lookup yields CDR1 LNHDA and CDR2 SQIVND (reference sequence). The CDR3 sequence is 15 residues long. CDR3 in DNA: TGTGCCAGTAGTGCTCTAGCGGGGGCCACCGGGGAGCTGTTTTTT. It translates to CASSALAGATGELFF.

This chain uses TRBV28 with TRBJ2-1; 7 bases match TRBD1. There are 14 residues in the CDR3. V lost 7 bases, J lost 3 bases, and 6 bases stayed unmatched. Looked up from germline, CDR1 is MDHEN and CDR2 is SYDVKM. CDR3 nucleotides: TGTGCCAGCACCCCCGGGACAGACTACAATGAGCAGTTCTTC. Protein sequence: CASTPGTDYNEQFF.

The count of this clone is one. This chain connects TRBV10-2 to TRBJ2-3; maybe TRBD2 (6 bases). The V and J ends lost 3 bases and 7 bases respectively, with 20 bases between them. The CDR3 is 16 residues long. Per the germline V gene, CDR1 is WSHSY and CDR2 is SAAADI. The DNA for the CDR3 is TGCGCCAGCAGTGACCCGGGACTCCAGGGTGCCTATACGCAGTATTTT. Amino acids: CASSDPGLQGAYTQYF.

The chain has TRBV5-6 and TRBJ1-1, with D possibly being TRBD1 (6 bases). Between the trimmed V and J ends, which lost 5 bases and 2 bases, there was a span of 13 bases. The CDR3 covers 14 residues. In germline, CDR1 is SGHDT, CDR2 YYEEEE. DNA of the CDR3: TGTGCCAGCAGGGTAGGACAGCTAAACACTGAAGCTTTCTTT. Protein sequence: CASRVGQLNTEAFF.

The gene calls are TRBV5-1 and TRBJ2-5; TRBD1 matches 7 bases. The CDR3 has 14 amino acids. In germline, CDR1 is SGHRS, CDR2 YFSETQ. Unmatched junction bases numbered 5, after V lost 3 bases and J lost 3 bases. CDR3 coding DNA: TGCGCCAGCAGCTACTCCGGGACAGAAGAGACCCAGTACTTC. Its protein is CASSYSGTEETQYF.

This chain connects TRBV5-1 to TRBJ1-2; a possible D gene is TRBD1 (6 bases). The V and J ends lost 1 base and 3 bases respectively, with 7 bases between them. CDR3 size: 13 residues. CDR1 is SGHRS and CDR2 is YFSETQ in the germline V gene. The chain's CDR3 is CASSLRTDYGYTF. The CDR3, as DNA: TGCGCCAGCAGCTTGCGGACAGACTATGGCTACACCTTC.

The V and J genes are TRBV19 and TRBJ1-4, with 7 positions matching TRBD1. Germline trimming cut 5 bases from V and 8 bases from J; bases unmatched to any gene: 5. The CDR3 is 13 residues long. Germline loops: CDR1 LNHDA, CDR2 SQIVND (reference sequence). CDR3 DNA: TGTGCCAGTAGTCGACAGGGTAAAGAAAAACTGTTTTTT. It is translated as CASSRQGKEKLFF.

The genes are TRBV9 and TRBJ1-3; possible D gene TRBD1, 6 bases. In germline, CDR1 is SGDLS, CDR2 YYNGEE. The CDR3 spans 16 residues. Trimming removed 4 bases from V and 0 bases from J, with 14 bases in between. The CDR3: CASSPRQVRSGNTIYF. CDR3 bases: TGTGCCAGCAGCCCCCGACAGGTGCGCTCTGGAAACACCATATATTTT.

The J gene is TRBJ1-2, the V gene TRBV20-1; D is unclear. The CDR3 sequence is 13 residues long. V lost 3 bases, J lost 2 bases, and 10 bases lay in between. In germline, CDR1 is DFQATT, CDR2 SNEGSKA (reference sequence). CDR3 sequence: CSASGSGNYGYTF. CDR3 sequence (DNA): TGCAGTGCTAGTGGGTCTGGCAACTATGGCTACACCTTC.

The chain combines TRBV6-5 with TRBJ1-1; weak D call: TRBD1 (6 bases). Trimming removed 6 bases at V and 0 bases at J, with 14 bases between. The CDR3 is made up of 15 amino acids. CDR1 is MNHEY, CDR2 SVGAGI, per germline. Here the CDR3 DNA reads TGTGCCAGCAGAAACTTCGGACAGTTGAACACTGAAGCTTTCTTT. Translating it yields CASRNFGQLNTEAFF.

This clone has a handful of counts. The chain has TRBV28 and TRBJ2-7, with 8 bases matching TRBD1. CDR1 is MDHEN and CDR2 is SYDVKM in the germline V gene. The CDR3 consists of 15 residues. The V and J ends lost 1 base and 5 bases, in that order; junction bases with no gene match: 7. In nucleotides, the CDR3 is TGTGCCAGCAGTTTATTGGCAGGGGGCAACCACGAGCAGTACTTC. Translated: CASSLLAGGNHEQYF.

This chain uses TRBV6-1 with TRBJ1-4; a weak D match, TRBD1 (5 bases). Trimming took off 3 bases at V and 11 bases at J, with 13 bases between the two ends. This CDR3 region has 13 residues. The germline gives CDR1 MNHNS, CDR2 SASEGT. The CDR3 spells CASSDAGVGKLFF. The CDR3 coding sequence is TGTGCCAGCAGTGATGCGGGGGTGGGCAAACTGTTTTTT.